These 24 T cell receptor beta chains share one sample of origin, sequenced in a study of shared clonotypes between healthy human individuals. Produced via immunoSEQ multiplex PCR; TCRdb's table is partial and in-frame only. The sample has hundreds of thousands of clones; over 65% are singletons. Source material: memory CD4+ T cells sorted from blood. Subset defined: CD45RA-negative fraction. Source of these receptors: a woman in her twenties or thirties in good health.

V is TRBV5-1 and J is TRBJ2-3; D is possibly TRBD1 or TRBD2 (5 bases each). Trimming stripped 4 bases from V and 10 bases from J, with 16 bases between. Germline loops: CDR1 SGHRS, CDR2 YFSETQ. This CDR3 has 13 residues. The CDR3 DNA is TGCGCCAGCAGCGTACAGGACCGGGGTGCGCAGTATTTT. It specifies CASSVQDRGAQYF.

V is TRBV19 and J is TRBJ1-2; tentative D call: TRBD1 (6 bases). Trimming removed 5 bases from V and 7 bases from J, with 17 bases in between. The germline gives CDR1 LNHDA, CDR2 SQIVND (reference sequence). The CDR3 has 14 residues. Here the CDR3 reads CASSPLGGLGGYTF. Here the CDR3 DNA reads TGTGCCAGTAGTCCCCTGGGGGGGCTCGGTGGCTACACCTTC. Using reference TRBV19 and TRBJ1-2 for the parts outside the CDR3, the full variable domain is DGGITQSPKYLFRKEGQNVTLSCEQNLNHDAMYWYRQDPGQGLRLIYYSQIVNDFQKGDIAEGYSVSREKKESFPLTVTSAQKNPTAFYLCASSPLGGLGGYTFGSGTRLTVV.

This chain connects TRBV7-3 to TRBJ1-2, with D hard to call. There are 15 residues in the CDR3. Trimming cost V 0 bases and J 6 bases, with 14 bases left between them. Germline CDR1 reads SGHTA; CDR2 reads FQGTGA. The CDR3 sequence: CASSLTVGGKDGYTF. The CDR3 DNA follows: TGTGCCAGCAGCTTAACGGTCGGAGGGAAGGATGGCTACACCTTC.

V is TRBV10-3 and J is TRBJ2-3; a weak D match, TRBD2 (5 bases). CDR3 length: 13 amino acids. Trimming cost V 2 bases and J 5 bases, with 8 bases left between them. Looked up from germline, CDR1 is ENHRY and CDR2 is SYGVKD. CDR3 nucleotides: TGTGCCATCAGTGAGGCTAGCCAAGATACGCAGTATTTT. Its translation is CAISEASQDTQYF.

On this clone itself: A much larger clonotype is one base distant, so this may be a read error. Other DNA sequences in the sample encode the same CDR3. The chain joins TRBV7-2 to TRBJ2-3; D not certain. The CDR3 is made up of 12 amino acids. The germline V and J ends were trimmed by 4 bases and 2 bases, with 4 bases remaining between them. CDR1 is SGHTA, CDR2 FQGNSA, per germline. CDR3 loop: CASSSFTDTQYF. CDR3 bases: TGTGCCAGCAGCTCCTTCACAGATACGCAGTATTTT.

This chain links TRBV28 with TRBJ1-4; a weak D match, TRBD1 (6 bases). The CDR3 runs to 14 residues. Germline V gene data show CDR1 as MDHEN and CDR2 as SYDVKM. Trimming took off 6 bases at V and 4 bases at J, with 12 bases between the two ends. The CDR3 bases are TGTGCCAGCAGCCCCGGACAGTTTAATGAAAAACTGTTTTTT. Translated, it gives CASSPGQFNEKLFF.

This chain uses TRBV11-2 with TRBJ1-2; possibly TRBD1 for D (5 bases). The germline gives CDR1 SGHAT, CDR2 FQNNGV. Between the trimmed V and J ends, which lost 1 base and 2 bases, there was a span of 11 bases. This CDR3 spans 15 amino acids. The CDR3 here is CASSLAVTENYGYTF. The CDR3 bases are TGTGCCAGCAGCTTAGCGGTGACAGAAAACTATGGCTACACCTTC.

In its sample, this clone was seen once. The chain joins TRBV7-8 to TRBJ2-1; 8 positions agree with TRBD2. Per germline, CDR1 SGHVS and CDR2 FQNEAQ. The CDR3 consists of 15 residues. Germline trimming cut 5 bases from V and 4 bases from J; bases unmatched to any gene: 7. The CDR3 nucleotides read TGTGCCAGCAGCCTCGGGAGGGCAGGATACAATGAGCAGTTCTTC. Its protein is CASSLGRAGYNEQFF.

This chain links TRBV25-1 with TRBJ1-5; D perhaps matches TRBD1 (5 bases). CDR3 size: 12 residues. Germline loops: CDR1 MGHDK, CDR2 SYGVNS. The V end was cut by 6 bases, the J end by 7 bases, with 10 bases between. The CDR3: CASRAGGQPQHF. The CDR3 DNA sequence: TGTGCCAGCAGAGCCGGGGGGCAGCCCCAGCATTTT.

This clone was counted once. The chain links TRBV5-6 to TRBJ2-3; 9 nucleotides align to TRBD1. Germline assignment: CDR1 SGHDT and CDR2 YYEEEE. This CDR3 region has 16 residues. The ends lost 4 bases at V and 2 bases at J; junction bases unmatched: 8. DNA of the CDR3: TGTGCCAGCAGCGAAAGACAGGGGGACTCCACAGATACGCAGTATTTT. This sequence encodes CASSERQGDSTDTQYF.

The chain joins TRBV11-3 to TRBJ2-1, with D possibly called TRBD1 or TRBD2 (5 bases each). Trimming pared 5 bases from V and 6 bases from J, leaving 17 bases between. The CDR3 is 15 amino acids. Germline V gene data show CDR1 as SGHNT and CDR2 as YENEEA. CDR3 nucleotides: TGTGCCAGCAGCCCCCAGGGCCTAGCTGGCAATGAGCAGTTCTTC. Protein product: CASSPQGLAGNEQFF.

The V gene is TRBV4-1, the J gene TRBJ1-5, with D hard to call. The CDR3 has 16 residues. Trimming removed 2 bases from V and 1 base from J, with 12 bases in between. Looked up from germline, CDR1 is MGHRA and CDR2 is YSYEKL. The CDR3 loop reads CASSQLDGGSNQPQHF. DNA of the CDR3: TGCGCCAGCAGCCAACTGGATGGCGGGAGCAATCAGCCCCAGCATTTT.

The chain uses TRBV4-1 and TRBJ2-1; D gene unclear. Germline V CDR1 and CDR2: MGHRA, YSYEKL. The V end was cut by 0 bases, the J end by 4 bases, with 10 bases between. The length of the CDR3 is 15 residues. The CDR3 region has the DNA TGCGCCAGCAGCCAAGATTTTGCGGATTACAATGAGCAGTTCTTC. Its translation: CASSQDFADYNEQFF.

CDR3 amino acids: CASSIGQGGYNEQFF. Here the CDR3 DNA reads TGTGCCAGCTCAATTGGACAGGGGGGTTACAATGAGCAGTTCTTC. This chain connects TRBV18 to TRBJ2-1; 10 nucleotides match TRBD1. J lost 4 bases, V lost 5 bases, and 5 bases had no gene match. Germline loops: CDR1 KGHSH, CDR2 LQKENI. The CDR3 covers 15 residues.

With regard to this clone: Other DNA sequences in this specimen translate into the identical CDR3. The chain combines TRBV18 with TRBJ1-3; the D is unclear. The V gene's germline CDR1 is KGHSH and CDR2 LQKENI. Trimming removed 3 bases from V and 0 bases from J, with 3 bases in between. CDR3 length: 13 residues. CDR3 coding DNA: TGTGCCAGCTCACCGGTCTCTGGAAACACCATATATTTT. Translation: CASSPVSGNTIYF.

This clone was observed a few times. V gene TRBV30 combines with J gene TRBJ1-5, with TRBD1 identical over 7 bases. Germline CDR1 and CDR2: GTSNPN and SVGIG (reference sequence). There are 13 residues in the CDR3. Trimming at V came to 7 bases and at J to 5 bases, leaving 8 bases not matched to a gene. The CDR3 DNA reads as TGTGCCTCGTCGACAGGGCTAGATCAGCCCCAGCATTTT. This encodes CASSTGLDQPQHF. Variable domain in full (rest from reference TRBV30 and TRBJ1-5): SQTIHQWPATLVQPVGSPLSLECTVEGTSNPNLYWYRQAAGRGLQLLFYSVGIGQISSEVPQNLSASRPQDRQFILSSKKLLLSDSGFYLCASSTGLDQPQHFGDGTRLSIL.

This clone was detected once. The chain joins TRBV7-9 to TRBJ2-2; possible D gene TRBD1, 6 bases. The V end was cut by 4 bases, the J end by 2 bases, with 14 bases between. This CDR3 is built from 16 residues. Looked up from germline, CDR1 is SEHNR and CDR2 is FQNEAQ (reference sequence). Here the CDR3 DNA reads TGTGCCAGCAGCTCTCCCAGGGGAAGAAACACCGGGGAGCTGTTTTTT. It is translated as CASSSPRGRNTGELFF.

The V call is TRBV7-2, the J call TRBJ2-7, with 12 positions matching TRBD2. The CDR3 has 15 amino acids. CDR1 SGHTA and CDR2 FQGNSA come from the germline V gene. The V gene end was trimmed by 1 base and the J gene end by 6 bases; junction bases not matched to a gene: 4. CDR3 in amino acids: CASSLVALAGGEQYF. The CDR3 nucleotides read TGTGCCAGCAGCTTAGTGGCACTAGCGGGAGGCGAGCAGTACTTC.

The V and J genes are TRBV11-2 and TRBJ2-1; tentative D call: TRBD1 (6 bases). Germline V lookup: CDR1 SGHAT, CDR2 FQNNGV. The CDR3 consists of 16 residues. V was clipped by 0 bases and J by 9 bases, with 18 bases between them. The CDR3 DNA sequence: TGTGCCAGCAGCTTAGATCAGGATCTCAGGGGACGTGAGCAGTTCTTC. Translating gives CASSLDQDLRGREQFF.

Comments on this clone: Distinct nucleotide sequences in the sample also encode this CDR3. The chain carries TRBV5-1 and TRBJ2-2, with D hard to call. The V end lost 0 bases, the J end lost 3 bases, and 9 bases lay between the germline ends. Germline V lookup: CDR1 SGHRS, CDR2 YFSETQ. The CDR3 runs to 15 residues. The DNA for the CDR3 is TGCGCCAGCAGCTTGGGTGACCGGGACACCGGGGAGCTGTTTTTT. Translated: CASSLGDRDTGELFF.

The chain recombines TRBV4-1 with TRBJ2-7; 16 bases match TRBD2. With V trimmed by 2 bases and J by 2 bases, 6 bases remained unmatched. This CDR3 contains 18 residues. Germline V gene sequence: CDR1 MGHRA, CDR2 YSYEKL. The CDR3 loop reads CASSQPGLAGGPPYEQYF. The CDR3 bases are TGCGCCAGCAGCCAACCGGGACTAGCGGGAGGGCCTCCCTACGAGCAGTACTTC.

This clone was counted between two and nine times. The rearrangement joins TRBV9 to TRBJ2-3; 8 bases line up with TRBD2. CDR3 length equals 16 residues. Losses at the gene ends were 0 bases for V and 5 bases for J; bases not matched to a gene: 8. In germline, CDR1 is SGDLS, CDR2 YYNGEE. The DNA for the CDR3 is TGTGCCAGCAGCGTAGAAGGAGCGGGAGCGATAGATACGCAGTATTTT. Translation gives CASSVEGAGAIDTQYF.

V gene TRBV11-2 combines with J gene TRBJ2-1, with TRBD1 matching over 7 bases. CDR3 length: 15 amino acids. Germline V gives CDR1 SGHAT, CDR2 FQNNGV. With 5 bases clipped from V and 8 bases from J, the junction kept 12 bases outside the gene matches. CDR3 nucleotide sequence: TGTGCCAGCAGCCAAAGACAGGGTGCAAGCGATGAGCAGTTCTTC. Amino acids: CASSQRQGASDEQFF.

V and J are TRBV18 and TRBJ2-7, with 10 positions matching TRBD1. Germline V gene sequence: CDR1 KGHSH, CDR2 LQKENI. The CDR3 consists of 15 residues. After removal of 2 bases from V and 2 bases from J, the junction contained 3 bases not matched to a gene. CDR3 sequence reads: CASSPGTGDTYEQYF. In nucleotides, the CDR3 is TGTGCCAGCTCACCAGGGACAGGGGACACCTACGAGCAGTACTTC.